The entry that follows covers one T cell receptor (beta chain) sequence. The sample originates from a study of monozygotic twins with inflammatory bowel disease. UMIs that had a 6-nucleotide sample barcode were put in using template switching. TCRdb re-called the 5' RACE reads, yielding one record per CDR3 amino acid sequence without DNA. The table lists nearly 450,000 distinct CDR3 sequences, with roughly 2.2% in the top ten. There are 16 residues in the CDR3. Looked up from germline, CDR1 is LGHDT and CDR2 is YNNKEL (reference sequence). The specimen was blood. This TCR was sampled from a human donor with ulcerative colitis or Crohn's disease, or a healthy co-twin of an affected twin (not recorded which). The rearrangement joins TRBV3-1 to TRBJ1-2; TCRdb selects TRBD1, and the lack of DNA leaves this call unchecked. This CDR3 reads CASSSALTGEVSGYTF.